These T cell receptor beta chains were read from a single sample in a study of blood T cell repertoires in COVID-19. Produced via immunoSEQ multiplex PCR; TCRdb's table is partial and in-frame only. Seen here are fewer than 250,000 clones, around 85% observed once, and the top ten hold under 0.9%. The sample taken for sequencing was peripheral blood. The receptors shown here come from a man aged 40-50 years with acute or convalescent COVID-19. CDR3s include the opening cysteine and the closing phenylalanine or tryptophan. Fields, in order: V gene, D gene, clone size, J gene, CDR3 DNA, CDR3 protein. The D gene is left open where the match is weak. Size is stated for part of the rows, as once, few or many counts, or as a class when the clone is expanded.

>TRBV14|-|-|TRBJ2-3
TGTGCCAGCAGCCAAGAGGCCCATTGGGGCGCGGATACGCAGTATTTT
CASSQEAHWGADTQYF
>TRBV3-1/TRBV3-2|TRBD1|-|TRBJ2-1
TGTGCCAGCAGCCAGCACCCCAGGGGGCTGGCGAATGAGCAGTTCTTC
CASSQHPRGLANEQFF
>TRBV29-1|TRBD2|-|TRBJ2-7
TGCAGCGTTCAGGGGGGTACTAGCGGGAGTTCCTACGAGCAGTACTTC
CSVQGGTSGSSYEQYF
>TRBV28|-|-|TRBJ1-2
TGTGCCAGCGGGACGGGGGGGTACTATGGCTACACCTTC
CASGTGGYYGYTF
>TRBV2|TRBD1|-|TRBJ1-6
TGTGCCAGCAGTGAGGACAGGGGCTATAATTCACCCCTCCACTTT
CASSEDRGYNSPLHF
>TRBV18|-|-|TRBJ1-5
TGTGCCAGCTCAGCGATGGGGGGTCAGCCCCAGCATTTT
CASSAMGGQPQHF
>TRBV10-2|TRBD2|-|TRBJ2-3
TGCGCCAGCAGTCCAGCGGGGGCTAGCACAGATACGCAGTATTTT
CASSPAGASTDTQYF
>TRBV5-1|TRBD2|once|TRBJ2-3
TGCGCCAGCAGAGCGGGGAGCAGCACAGATACGCAGTATTTT
CASRAGSSTDTQYF
>TRBV29-1|TRBD2|-|TRBJ2-4
TGCAGCGCCGGGACTAGCGGGAGAAAAGGCATTCAGTACTTC
CSAGTSGRKGIQYF
>TRBV20-1|TRBD2|few|TRBJ2-1
TGCAGTGCTAGTGTAGCTAGCGGGAACAATGAGCAGTTCTTC
CSASVASGNNEQFF
>TRBV3-1/TRBV3-2|TRBD2|-|TRBJ2-5
TGTGCCACCGGGACTAGCGGGAGGCTGGAGACCCAGTACTTC
CATGTSGRLETQYF
>TRBV19|TRBD2|-|TRBJ2-2
TGTGCCAGTAGCCTAGAGCGGGACTACCCCACCGGGGAGCTGTTTTTT
CASSLERDYPTGELFF
>TRBV11-3|TRBD2|-|TRBJ2-5
TGTGCCAGCAGCTTAACTAGCGGGGGGTTAGAGACCCAGTACTTC
CASSLTSGGLETQYF
>TRBV28|-|-|TRBJ2-7
TGTGCCAGCACCTCACAAAGCTACGAGCAGTACTTC
CASTSQSYEQYF
>TRBV27|-|-|TRBJ1-1
TGTGCCAGCAGTTTATCGCCCGGGGGGACTGAAGCTTTCTTT
CASSLSPGGTEAFF
>TRBV6-5|-|-|TRBJ2-7
TGTGCCAGCAGTTACACGTCCTACCCAACCTACGAGCAGTACTTC
CASSYTSYPTYEQYF
>TRBV5-1|TRBD1|-|TRBJ1-2
TGCGCCAGCAGCTTGCATCGCGGCAGGGGGGATGGCTACACCTTC
CASSLHRGRGDGYTF
>TRBV6-6|-|-|TRBJ1-1
TGTGCCAGCAGGGGGGGAGAGGCTGTATTTGAAGCTTTCTTT
CASRGGEAVFEAFF
>TRBV5-1|TRBD1|-|TRBJ1-4
TGCGCCAGCAGCCGACAGGGGTCTAATGAAAAACTGTTTTTT
CASSRQGSNEKLFF
>TRBV7-9|-|-|TRBJ2-7
TGTGCCAGCAGCTTACCGGGGTCCTACGAGCAGTACTTC
CASSLPGSYEQYF
>TRBV11-3|TRBD2|-|TRBJ2-1
TGTGCCAGCAGCTTAGTAGCGGGGGGGGCCAATGAGCAGTTCTTC
CASSLVAGGANEQFF
>TRBV10-2|TRBD1|-|TRBJ2-7
TGCGCCAGCAGTGGAGGGACAGGGGCTCCCTACGAGCAGTACTTC
CASSGGTGAPYEQYF
>TRBV4-2|TRBD1|-|TRBJ1-1
TGTGCCAGCAGCCCGCAGACAGGGGGCACTGAAGCTTTCTTT
CASSPQTGGTEAFF